The 18 T cell receptor beta chains presented below share a single source sample, sequenced in a study of cytomegalovirus exposure and HLA in healthy donors. A multiplex PCR was run with 60 Vbeta primers and 13 Jbeta primers. Repertoires were generated with immunoSEQ multiplex PCR, while TCRdb's copy carries only in-frame clones and drops some. The table lists some 120,000 clones, 15% of them singletons. The specimen sequenced was PBMCs. These receptor sequences come from a young woman in good health and CMV-seronegative.

The genes are TRBV30 and TRBJ1-1; D gene uncertain. Trimming cost V 0 bases and J 1 base, with 9 bases left between them. Germline CDR1 and CDR2: GTSNPN and SVGIG (reference sequence). The CDR3 sequence is 14 residues long. CDR3 sequence (DNA): TGTGCCTGGAGTGTACTCCCGGGGAACACTGAAGCTTTCTTT. This gives the protein CAWSVLPGNTEAFF. Drawing the rest from reference TRBV30 and TRBJ1-1, the complete variable domain is SQTIHQWPATLVQPVGSPLSLECTVEGTSNPNLYWYRQAAGRGLQLLFYSVGIGQISSEVPQNLSASRPQDRQFILSSKKLLLSDSGFYLCAWSVLPGNTEAFFGQGTRLTVV.

The chain joins TRBV7-6 to TRBJ1-3; D unresolved. The V gene lost 5 bases and the J gene lost 0 bases, with 8 bases spanning the gap. CDR1 and CDR2 (germline): SGHVS, FNYEAQ. The length of the CDR3 is 14 residues. CDR3 sequence reads: CASSLPSSGNTIYF. The CDR3 bases are TGTGCCAGCAGCCTACCATCCTCTGGAAACACCATATATTTT.

This clone was picked up a small number of times. The rearrangement links TRBV5-6 to TRBJ1-5; 12 bases are shared with TRBD1. V shed 2 bases, J shed 0 bases, and the junction held 9 bases outside the gene matches. This CDR3 contains 19 residues. Germline lookup yields CDR1 SGHDT and CDR2 YYEEEE. DNA of the CDR3: TGTGCCAGCAGCTTCGGGACAGGGGGCGCTTGGGGTAGCAATCAGCCCCAGCATTTT. The encoded protein is CASSFGTGGAWGSNQPQHF.

This clone was recorded a few times. The CDR3 coding sequence is TGTGCCAGCAGCCAAGCCGGGGGGAACACCGGGGAGCTGTTTTTT. Translating gives CASSQAGGNTGELFF. The chain uses TRBV4-2 and TRBJ2-2; possible D gene TRBD2, 6 bases. Germline-derived CDR1 and CDR2 are LGHNA and YNFKEQ. The CDR3 spans 15 residues. Trimming took 1 base from V and 1 from J, leaving 7 bases between them.

The rearrangement links TRBV5-4 to TRBJ2-7, with D possibly matching TRBD2 (5 bases). CDR3 size: 15 residues. The germline V gene encodes CDR1 SGHNT and CDR2 YYREEE (reference sequence). V lost 4 bases and J lost 6, with 20 bases in between. The CDR3 loop reads CASSTGGLDPPEQYF. CDR3 sequence (DNA): TGTGCCAGCAGCACCGGCGGGTTGGATCCACCCGAGCAGTACTTC.

The rearrangement uses TRBV28 and TRBJ2-7; TRBD1 matches 8 bases. The CDR3 totals 13 residues. The trim removed 3 bases at V and 3 bases at J, leaving 1 base unmatched. CDR1 and CDR2 (germline): MDHEN, SYDVKM. CDR3: CASSFDRGYEQYF. The CDR3 nucleotides read TGTGCCAGCAGTTTTGACAGGGGCTACGAGCAGTACTTC.

The sample holds a few counts of this clone. V usage is TRBV5-1 and J usage is TRBJ1-2; 7 bases agree with TRBD1. CDR3 length: 17 amino acids. CDR1 SGHRS and CDR2 YFSETQ come from the germline V gene. J was trimmed by 1 base and V by 5 bases; bases with no gene match: 14. CDR3 protein: CASRGIFGTVVNYGYTF. CDR3 DNA: TGCGCCAGCAGGGGAATCTTCGGGACAGTGGTTAACTATGGCTACACCTTC. Looking up the rest from reference TRBV5-1 and TRBJ1-2 gives the full variable domain: KAGVTQTPRYLIKTRGQQVTLSCSPISGHRSVSWYQQTPGQGLQFLFEYFSETQRNKGNFPGRFSGRQFSNSRSEMNVSTLELGDSALYLCASRGIFGTVVNYGYTFGSGTRLTVV.

This rearrangement joins TRBV6-1 to TRBJ1-5, with 7 bases lining up with TRBD1. Per the germline V gene, CDR1 is MNHNS and CDR2 is SASEGT. V gave up 8 bases and J gave up 12 bases; unmatched junction bases: 10. The length of the CDR3 is 12 residues. CDR3 amino acids: CASRNTGAHQHF. The CDR3 nucleotides are TGTGCCAGCCGTAATACAGGGGCTCACCAGCATTTT.

V and J are TRBV7-2 and TRBJ1-1; D might be TRBD1 (6 bases). This CDR3 region has 14 residues. V was shortened by 8 bases and J by 0 bases, with 13 bases between the two germline ends. Germline CDR1 reads SGHTA; CDR2 reads FQGNSA. The CDR3 DNA reads as TGTGCCAGCGGACATACAGGGTTGAACACTGAAGCTTTCTTT. Translated, it gives CASGHTGLNTEAFF.

V gene TRBV30 combines with J gene TRBJ2-7; TRBD2 aligns across 8 bases. The CDR3 has 13 residues. With 8 bases clipped from V and 2 bases from J, the junction kept 8 bases outside the gene matches. Per germline, CDR1 GTSNPN and CDR2 SVGIG (reference sequence). The CDR3 protein is CAGIAGTTYEQYF. In DNA form, the CDR3 reads TGTGCCGGAATAGCGGGGACTACCTACGAGCAGTACTTC. Full variable domain (outside the CDR3, taken from reference TRBV30 and TRBJ2-7): SQTIHQWPATLVQPVGSPLSLECTVEGTSNPNLYWYRQAAGRGLQLLFYSVGIGQISSEVPQNLSASRPQDRQFILSSKKLLLSDSGFYLCAGIAGTTYEQYFGPGTRLTVT.

V gene TRBV19 combines with J gene TRBJ2-5, with D maybe TRBD1 (5 bases). V was trimmed by 5 bases and J by 3 bases, leaving 10 bases between them. Germline V gene lookup returns CDR1 LNHDA and CDR2 SQIVND (reference sequence). This CDR3 spans 13 amino acids. The CDR3 DNA reads TGTGCCAGTAGTGGGTCCAGGGAAGAGACCCAGTACTTC. Translated, it gives CASSGSREETQYF.

This clone was recorded a few times. The CDR3 DNA sequence: TGTGCCAGCAGCTTAGCGGGAGGCCCCACAGATACGCAGTATTTT. The encoded protein is CASSLAGGPTDTQYF. The chain joins TRBV28 to TRBJ2-3; 10 bases line up with TRBD2. V dropped 6 bases and J dropped 2; count of bases not matched to a gene: 5. CDR1 MDHEN and CDR2 SYDVKM come from the germline V gene. The CDR3 runs to 15 residues.

The CDR3 is CASIPGSWLNSPLHF. The CDR3 DNA is TGTGCCAGCATACCGGGAAGCTGGTTAAATTCACCCCTCCACTTT. The rearrangement joins TRBV28 to TRBJ1-6; D is unclear. This CDR3 contains 15 residues. Germline CDR1 MDHEN, CDR2 SYDVKM. V gave up 7 bases and J gave up 7 bases, with 17 bases separating them.

The V call is TRBV7-6, the J call TRBJ2-7; 7 nucleotides match TRBD2. With 1 base clipped from V and 6 bases from J, the junction kept 6 bases outside the gene matches. Germline assignment: CDR1 SGHVS and CDR2 FNYEAQ. The CDR3 is 14 amino acids. The DNA of the CDR3 is TGTGCCAGCAGCTTAGGGGGGAGGGGACTCGAGCAGTACTTC. Translation gives CASSLGGRGLEQYF.

A few counts support this clone. The rearrangement uses TRBV28 and TRBJ2-5, with 8 bases fitting TRBD1. Trimming cost V 6 bases and J 4 bases; bases outside gene matches: 13. CDR1 is MDHEN and CDR2 is SYDVKM in the germline V gene. This CDR3 is 16 amino acids long. The CDR3 sequence: CASSRPGGAKGETQYF. The DNA for the CDR3 is TGTGCCAGCAGCCGCCCAGGGGGCGCGAAGGGAGAGACCCAGTACTTC. The full variable domain, in which reference TRBV28 and TRBJ2-5 provide the parts outside the CDR3, is DVKVTQSSRYLVKRTGEKVFLECVQDMDHENMFWYRQDPGLGLRLIYFSYDVKMKEKGDIPEGYSVSREKKERFSLILESASTNQTSMYLCASSRPGGAKGETQYFGPGTRLLVL.

V is TRBV7-6 and J is TRBJ2-3; 7 bases fit TRBD2. J was trimmed by 7 bases and V by 7 bases; bases with no gene match: 11. Germline-derived CDR1 and CDR2 are SGHVS and FNYEAQ. The CDR3 has 14 amino acids. The CDR3 nucleotides read TGTGCCAGCACCCCTCTGGGGGGGTCACATACGCAGTATTTT. Its translation is CASTPLGGSHTQYF.

This clone was observed a few times. The V and J genes are TRBV5-1 and TRBJ1-2; TRBD1 matches 8 bases. CDR3 size: 14 residues. Trimming cost V 5 bases and J 3 bases; bases outside gene matches: 6. Germline loops: CDR1 SGHRS, CDR2 YFSETQ. The CDR3 DNA reads as TGCGCCAGCAGTGACAGGGGCCGGGACTATGGCTACACCTTC. Protein: CASSDRGRDYGYTF.

This clone occurred a few times. The chain couples TRBV27 to TRBJ1-1; D is unclear. Between the trimmed V and J ends, which lost 4 bases and 4 bases, there was a span of 16 bases. The CDR3 has 15 residues. In germline, CDR1 is MNHEY, CDR2 SMNVEV (reference sequence). The CDR3 DNA sequence: TGTGCCAGCAGTTCTCCCAGAGGGCGGGTCACTGAAGCTTTCTTT. Amino acids: CASSSPRGRVTEAFF.